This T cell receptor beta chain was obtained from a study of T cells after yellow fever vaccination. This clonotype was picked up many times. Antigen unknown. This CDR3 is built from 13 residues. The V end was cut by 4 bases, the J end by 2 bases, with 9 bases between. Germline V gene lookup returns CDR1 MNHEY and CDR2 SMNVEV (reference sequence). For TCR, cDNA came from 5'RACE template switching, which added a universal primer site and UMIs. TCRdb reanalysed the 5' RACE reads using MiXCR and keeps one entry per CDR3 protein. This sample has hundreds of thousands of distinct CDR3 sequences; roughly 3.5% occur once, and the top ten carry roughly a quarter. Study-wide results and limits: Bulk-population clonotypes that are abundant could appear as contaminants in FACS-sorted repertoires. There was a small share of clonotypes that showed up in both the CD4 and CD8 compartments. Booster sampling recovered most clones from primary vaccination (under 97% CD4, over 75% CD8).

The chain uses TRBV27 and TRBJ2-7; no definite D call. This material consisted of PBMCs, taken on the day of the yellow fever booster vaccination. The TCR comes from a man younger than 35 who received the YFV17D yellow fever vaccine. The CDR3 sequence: CASSWAGPYEQYF. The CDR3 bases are TGTGCCAGCAGTTGGGCAGGCCCCTACGAGCAGTACTTC.